One sample yielded the 19 T cell receptor beta chains listed below, sequenced in a study of identical twins. Each CDR3 protein is one row after TCRdb ran MiXCR on the 5' RACE reads. The data show around 340,000 distinct CDR3 sequences, approximately 13% seen once. These data were also reused for a study on yellow fever vaccine responses in identical twins.

The source material was CD8+ T cells sorted from blood. The origin of the receptors is a woman between 18 and 29 years old in good health.

This clonotype was observed at least ten times. J is TRBJ2-5 and V is TRBV24-1; a possible D gene is TRBD1 (6 bases). The CDR3 sequence is 15 residues long. V lost 2 bases and J lost 4, with 13 bases in between. Per germline, CDR1 KGHDR and CDR2 SFDVKD. The CDR3 DNA follows: TGTGCCACCAGTGATTACCAGGGGCCGGGAGAGACCCAGTACTTC. Protein product: CATSDYQGPGETQYF.

This clonotype appeared a few times. This chain uses TRBV2 with TRBJ2-1, with 8 bases aligning to TRBD2. This CDR3 has 15 amino acids. Germline V gene sequence: CDR1 SNHLY, CDR2 FYNNEI. V shed 7 bases, J shed 7 bases, and the junction held 12 bases outside the gene matches. CDR3 bases: TGTGCCAGCACTACCGGGACTAGTGGTTCGAATGAGCAGTTCTTC. Protein: CASTTGTSGSNEQFF.

The chain combines TRBV19 with TRBJ2-2; TRBD2 matches at 7 bases. Trimming took 3 bases from V and 4 from J; bases not matched to a gene: 2. This CDR3 contains 14 residues. Germline V gives CDR1 LNHDA, CDR2 SQIVND (reference sequence). This CDR3 is CASSIRGGTGELFF. DNA for the CDR3: TGTGCCAGTAGTATTCGCGGGGGCACCGGGGAGCTGTTTTTT. Based on the CDR3 plus reference TRBV19 and TRBJ2-2, the full variable domain is DGGITQSPKYLFRKEGQNVTLSCEQNLNHDAMYWYRQDPGQGLRLIYYSQIVNDFQKGDIAEGYSVSREKKESFPLTVTSAQKNPTAFYLCASSIRGGTGELFFGEGSRLTVL.

The chain recombines TRBV20-1 with TRBJ1-1; possible D gene TRBD1, 6 bases. In germline, CDR1 is DFQATT, CDR2 SNEGSKA (reference sequence). Trimming pared 4 bases from V and 1 base from J, leaving 16 bases between. The CDR3 extends over 15 amino acids. The CDR3 reads CSAIKPGHRNTEAFF. The CDR3 DNA follows: TGCAGTGCTATCAAACCGGGACACCGGAACACTGAAGCTTTCTTT.

The chain employs TRBV9 and TRBJ2-2, with TRBD2 as a possible D gene (5 bases). Germline V lookup: CDR1 SGDLS, CDR2 YYNGEE. The CDR3 is 14 residues long. V dropped 6 bases and J dropped 5 bases, with 14 bases sitting between them. CDR3 DNA sequence: TGTGCCAGCACCGACCAACTAGTAACCGGGGAGCTGTTTTTT. It yields the protein CASTDQLVTGELFF.

V usage is TRBV9 and J usage is TRBJ1-5, with TRBD1 matching 8 bases. Germline CDR1 and CDR2: SGDLS and YYNGEE. The length of the CDR3 is 14 residues. V lost 4 bases to trimming and J lost 4 bases; unmatched junction nucleotides: 4. CDR3 nucleotide sequence: TGTGCCAGCAGCCCAGGGGGCGAAAATCAGCCCCAGCATTTT. It yields the protein CASSPGGENQPQHF.

The chain recombines TRBV3-1 with TRBJ1-4; D is uncertain. The CDR3 totals 12 residues. Germline CDR1 and CDR2: LGHDT and YNNKEL (reference sequence). Deletions cut 0 bases from V and 8 bases from J, with 4 bases between. The CDR3 nucleotides read TGTGCCAGCAGCCAAGAGCGGGAAAAACTGTTTTTT. Protein: CASSQEREKLFF.

This clonotype appeared a few times. This chain links TRBV6-6 with TRBJ1-1; no definite D call. CDR3 length equals 13 residues. CDR1 is MNHNY and CDR2 is SVGAGI in the germline V gene (reference sequence). The V and J ends lost 0 bases and 1 base respectively, with 3 bases between them. The CDR3 reads CASSYSQNTEAFF. The CDR3 nucleotides are TGTGCCAGCAGTTACTCCCAGAACACTGAAGCTTTCTTT.

This clonotype was recorded many times. The chain employs TRBV4-1 and TRBJ2-7; TRBD2 is a possible D gene (6 bases). V lost 0 bases to trimming and J lost 2 bases, with 8 bases between them. From germline, CDR1 is MGHRA and CDR2 YSYEKL. The CDR3 sequence is 14 residues long. This chain's CDR3 is CASSQDWGAYEQYV. Here the CDR3 DNA reads TGCGCCAGCAGCCAAGATTGGGGGGCCTACGAGCAGTACGTC.

The chain employs TRBV6-1 and TRBJ1-5; 7 positions agree with TRBD1. Germline-derived CDR1 and CDR2 are MNHNS and SASEGT. With V trimmed by 2 bases and J by 4 bases, 8 bases remained unmatched. The CDR3 sequence is 16 residues long. Written as DNA, the CDR3 is TGTGCCAGCAGTGAAAGGATGGGACAGATTAATCAGCCCCAGCATTTT. It yields the protein CASSERMGQINQPQHF.

This sequence joins TRBV12-3 or TRBV12-4 and TRBJ2-1; 12 bases line up with TRBD2. The CDR3 consists of 16 residues. J was trimmed by 4 bases and V by 3 bases; bases with no gene match: 4. CDR3: CASSFGGLAGYNEQFF. The CDR3 DNA reads as TGTGCCAGCAGTTTCGGGGGACTAGCGGGTTACAATGAGCAGTTCTTC.

The V and J genes are TRBV28 and TRBJ2-1; 12 bases are shared with TRBD2. Unmatched junction bases numbered 16, after V lost 3 bases and J lost 4 bases. Germline values: CDR1 MDHEN, CDR2 SYDVKM. This CDR3 has 20 residues. CDR3 coding DNA: TGTGCCAGCAGTTTCATCCGGCTAGCGGGGGGGGACGAGGGGTACAATGAGCAGTTCTTC. Translating it yields CASSFIRLAGGDEGYNEQFF. The variable domain in full, completed from reference TRBV28 and TRBJ2-1, reads DVKVTQSSRYLVKRTGEKVFLECVQDMDHENMFWYRQDPGLGLRLIYFSYDVKMKEKGDIPEGYSVSREKKERFSLILESASTNQTSMYLCASSFIRLAGGDEGYNEQFFGPGTRLTVL.

Only a few counts were recorded for this clonotype. The chain links TRBV20-1 to TRBJ2-1; either TRBD1 or TRBD2 may supply D (6 bases each). CDR1 is DFQATT and CDR2 is SNEGSKA in the germline V gene (reference sequence). The CDR3 spans 17 residues. Trimming left V 1 base short and J 0 bases short, with 16 bases between. CDR3 in amino acids: CSARGVRRGSSYNEQFF. In DNA, the CDR3 is TGCAGTGCTAGAGGGGTCAGGAGGGGGAGCTCCTACAATGAGCAGTTCTTC.

This clonotype has ten or more counts. This sequence joins TRBV4-2 and TRBJ2-3; D not resolved. CDR1 LGHNA and CDR2 YNFKEQ come from the germline V gene. This CDR3 has 16 residues. Trimming took 0 bases from V and 5 from J, leaving 15 bases between them. In DNA form, the CDR3 reads TGTGCCAGCAGCCAAGATCTACCCATAAGGCAAGATACGCAGTATTTT. It is translated as CASSQDLPIRQDTQYF.

The chain couples TRBV9 to TRBJ2-7; D tentatively fits TRBD1 or TRBD2 (6 bases each). CDR1 SGDLS and CDR2 YYNGEE come from the germline V gene. V was shortened by 4 bases and J by 2 bases, with 13 bases between the two germline ends. CDR3 length: 14 residues. CDR3 nucleotide sequence: TGTGCCAGCAGCCCGGGGGCCAGTACCTACGAGCAGTACTTC. This codes for CASSPGASTYEQYF.

This clonotype has ten or more counts. V gene TRBV4-1 combines with J gene TRBJ1-1, with D perhaps matching TRBD1 (6 bases). The V and J ends lost 3 bases and 8 bases respectively, with 7 bases between them. Germline V CDR1 and CDR2: MGHRA, YSYEKL. The CDR3 sequence is 11 residues long. The CDR3 DNA sequence: TGCGCCAGCAGCCAGGGGACAGAAGCTTTCTTT. It specifies CASSQGTEAFF.

This clonotype appeared a few times. This chain links TRBV6-2 or TRBV6-3 with TRBJ2-3; D remains ambiguous. CDR1 and CDR2 from the germline V gene are MNHEY and SVGEGT. This CDR3 contains 15 residues. The V and J ends lost 2 bases and 3 bases respectively, with 12 bases between them. CDR3 nucleotide sequence: TGTGCCAGCAGTTACAGGACCCGCTCTACAGATACGCAGTATTTT. This sequence encodes CASSYRTRSTDTQYF.

This clonotype has only a few counts. The chain links TRBV12-3 or TRBV12-4 to TRBJ2-3; TRBD2 is a possible D gene (6 bases). V dropped 0 bases and J dropped 0 bases, with 16 bases sitting between them. The CDR3 has 18 residues. This CDR3 is CASSLAYASEPSTDTQYF. The CDR3, as DNA: TGTGCCAGCAGTTTAGCTTACGCTAGCGAACCTAGCACAGATACGCAGTATTTT.

This clonotype was observed a few times. This chain uses TRBV11-2 with TRBJ2-5; 10 bases agree with TRBD2. V shed 5 bases and J 5 bases; nucleotides not matched to a gene: 11. This CDR3 has 16 amino acids. Per the germline V gene, CDR1 is SGHAT and CDR2 is FQNNGV. The CDR3 is CASSHGVLAGDETQYF. The CDR3, as DNA: TGTGCCAGCAGCCATGGTGTCCTAGCGGGGGACGAGACCCAGTACTTC.